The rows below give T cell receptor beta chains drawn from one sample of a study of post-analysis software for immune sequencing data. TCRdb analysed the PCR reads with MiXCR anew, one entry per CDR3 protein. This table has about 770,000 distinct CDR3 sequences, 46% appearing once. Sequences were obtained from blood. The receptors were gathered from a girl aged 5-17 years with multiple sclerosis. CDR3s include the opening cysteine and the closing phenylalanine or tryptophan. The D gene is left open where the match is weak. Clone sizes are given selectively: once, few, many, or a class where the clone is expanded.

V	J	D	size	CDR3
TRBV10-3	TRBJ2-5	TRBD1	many	CAISAGTGRYQETQYF
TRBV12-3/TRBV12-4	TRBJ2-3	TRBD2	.	CASTQAGADTQYF
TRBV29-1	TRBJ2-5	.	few	CSVDSGLRETQYF
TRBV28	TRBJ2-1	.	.	CASCYPGGADNEQFF
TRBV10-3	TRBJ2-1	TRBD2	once	CAISEYRGLALRGEQFF
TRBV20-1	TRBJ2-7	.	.	CSASWGGSSYEQYF
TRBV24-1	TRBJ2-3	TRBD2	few	CATSDRSAGLAGGSTDTQYF
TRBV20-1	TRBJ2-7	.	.	CSARGGGTQFYEQYF
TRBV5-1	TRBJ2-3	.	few	CASSRFSGLTDTQYF
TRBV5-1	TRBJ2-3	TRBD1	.	CASSLEGDRETDTQYF
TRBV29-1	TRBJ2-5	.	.	CSGARGGQETQYF
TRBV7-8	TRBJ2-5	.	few	CASSLSGQSQETQYF
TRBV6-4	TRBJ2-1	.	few	CATPGVPGGEQFF
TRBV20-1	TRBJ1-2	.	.	CSGAGEYGYTF
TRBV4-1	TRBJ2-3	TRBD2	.	CASSQDGRSTDTQYF
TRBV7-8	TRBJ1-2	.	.	CASSEQGLAYGYTF
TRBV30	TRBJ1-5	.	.	CAWSVGGSNQPQHF
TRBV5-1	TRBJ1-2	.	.	CASSPLGGTNYGYTF
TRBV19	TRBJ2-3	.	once	CASADSGGPGDTQYF
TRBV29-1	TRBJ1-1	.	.	CSVVWQRNLHTEAFF
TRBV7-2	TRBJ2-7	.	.	CASSLVVRSSYEQYF
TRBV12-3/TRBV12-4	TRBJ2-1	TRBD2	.	CASSLGTSGRGAYNEQFF
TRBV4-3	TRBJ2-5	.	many	CASSPQVRGEGETQYF
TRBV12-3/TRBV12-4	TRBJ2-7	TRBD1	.	CASSSGGQGGEQYF
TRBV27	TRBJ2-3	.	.	CASSWVVTDTQYF
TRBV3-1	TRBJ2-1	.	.	CASSQGIVRLDRPNEQFF
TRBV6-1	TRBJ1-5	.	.	CASSLGGAEDQPQHF
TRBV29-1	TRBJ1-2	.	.	CSVEMAADLYGYTF
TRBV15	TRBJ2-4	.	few	CATSRDDLGGKNIQYF
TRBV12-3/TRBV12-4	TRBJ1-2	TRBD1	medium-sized	CASRRTGGAGYGYTF
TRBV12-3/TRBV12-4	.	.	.	CASSFFQGFDEQYF
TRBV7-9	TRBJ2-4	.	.	CASSLGQVAKNIQYF
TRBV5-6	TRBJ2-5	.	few	CASSLPDQQETQYF
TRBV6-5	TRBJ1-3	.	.	CASSTDHSGNTIYF
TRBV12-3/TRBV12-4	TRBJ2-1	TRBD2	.	CASSLVGTSSPNEQFF
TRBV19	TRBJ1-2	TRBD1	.	CASLWTGGYGYTF
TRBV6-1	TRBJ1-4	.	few	CASTQGLVDNEKLFF
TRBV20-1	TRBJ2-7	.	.	CSAVIGGSSYEQYF
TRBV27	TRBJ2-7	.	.	CASGLTGTQYEQYF
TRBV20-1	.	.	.	CRAFRRGGSPPRETQYF
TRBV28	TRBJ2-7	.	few	CASTTGPEMGYEQYF
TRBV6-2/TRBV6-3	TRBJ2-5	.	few	CASRPPLERGGETQYF
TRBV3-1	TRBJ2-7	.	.	CASSQVHDTYYEQYF
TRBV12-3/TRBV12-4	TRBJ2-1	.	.	CASSLGPPGYNEQFF
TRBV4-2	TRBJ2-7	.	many	CASSQGSAYEQYF
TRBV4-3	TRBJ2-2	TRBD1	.	CASSQDSGQFGELFF
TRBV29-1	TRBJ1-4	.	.	CSVGRLNEKLFF
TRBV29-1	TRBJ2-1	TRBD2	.	CSVSRLAGEGLGNEQFF